A single sample is the source of the 10 T cell receptor beta chains below, sequenced in a study of OX40 agonist ivuxolimab in advanced cancers. Assay: immunoSEQ multiplex PCR; the TCRdb copy retains only in-frame clones and omits some. Of 65,000 to 95,000 clones listed, over 75% are singletons. Sequences were derived from CD4+ or CD8+ T cells sorted from blood, sampled in a trial of the OX40 agonist ivuxolimab. The receptors here all came from an adult with an advanced solid tumor such as melanoma, head and neck, liver or kidney cancer.

The chain joins TRBV19 to TRBJ2-7, with 9 bases fitting TRBD2. Germline-derived CDR1 and CDR2 are LNHDA and SQIVND (reference sequence). V lost 3 bases and J lost 5; bases outside the gene matches: 11. The CDR3 totals 16 residues. CDR3 bases: TGTGCCAGTAGTATGGGTAGCGGGAGACACCCCCACGAGCAGTACTTC. Protein: CASSMGSGRHPHEQYF. The full variable domain, with the rest looked up from reference TRBV19 and TRBJ2-7, is DGGITQSPKYLFRKEGQNVTLSCEQNLNHDAMYWYRQDPGQGLRLIYYSQIVNDFQKGDIAEGYSVSREKKESFPLTVTSAQKNPTAFYLCASSMGSGRHPHEQYFGPGTRLTVT.

The chain has TRBV7-2 and TRBJ1-2; unclear D gene. The germline V gene has CDR1 SGHTA and CDR2 FQGNSA. This CDR3 comprises 14 residues. The V gene lost 6 bases and the J gene lost 4 bases, with 15 bases spanning the gap. CDR3 nucleotides: TGTGCCAGCAGTCACGATAAGGGCCGCTATGGCTACACCTTC. It translates to CASSHDKGRYGYTF.

The rearrangement uses TRBV19 and TRBJ2-7; the D is unclear. V was shortened by 3 bases and J by 0 bases, with 12 bases between the two germline ends. This CDR3 spans 15 amino acids. CDR1 is LNHDA, CDR2 SQIVND, per germline (reference sequence). The DNA of the CDR3 is TGTGCCAGTAGTATGGTTCCTGACACCTCCTACGAGCAGTACTTC. It translates to CASSMVPDTSYEQYF.

The chain combines TRBV27 with TRBJ1-4; TRBD1 aligns across 7 bases. The CDR3 runs 15 residues. V dropped 5 bases and J dropped 4; count of bases not matched to a gene: 7. The germline gives CDR1 MNHEY, CDR2 SMNVEV (reference sequence). This CDR3 is CASSGRTGNNEKLFF. CDR3 sequence (DNA): TGTGCCAGCAGTGGAAGGACAGGAAATAATGAAAAACTGTTTTTT.

The V and J genes are TRBV21-1 and TRBJ2-7. TRBV21-1 is listed as a pseudogene. The CDR3 spans 15 residues. The CDR3 reads CASRTLGPTKYEQYF. DNA of the CDR3: TGTGCCAGCAGAACCCTTGGACCAACCAAGTACGAGCAGTACTTC.

This chain uses TRBV9 with TRBJ1-2, with D unresolved. This CDR3 region has 15 residues. The germline gives CDR1 SGDLS, CDR2 YYNGEE. Trimming removed 3 bases from V and 0 bases from J, with 12 bases in between. The DNA for the CDR3 is TGTGCCAGCAGCGAATCCATCGGGTCTAACTATGGCTACACCTTC. Its protein is CASSESIGSNYGYTF.

The chain links TRBV4-3 to TRBJ2-3; 7 nucleotides match TRBD2. The V gene's germline CDR1 is LGHNA and CDR2 YSLEER. The V segment lost 0 bases and the J segment 2 bases; nucleotides outside the gene matches: 5. This CDR3 has 16 residues. The CDR3, as DNA: TGCGCCAGCAGCCAAGACGCGCGGGGGAACACAGATACGCAGTATTTT. Translating gives CASSQDARGNTDTQYF.

Notes on this clone: This CDR3 is also generated by other DNA sequences in the sample. The chain couples TRBV29-1 to TRBJ1-2; D not certain. The CDR3 runs 12 residues. The V and J ends lost 7 bases and 2 bases respectively, with 11 bases between them. Germline V lookup: CDR1 SQVTM, CDR2 ANQGSEA. The CDR3 DNA reads TGCAGCGGTGAGACGGGAAACTATGGCTACACCTTC. This encodes CSGETGNYGYTF.

This clone was seen a handful of times. The J gene is TRBJ2-7, the V gene TRBV5-6; D perhaps matches TRBD1 (6 bases). The CDR3 is 12 amino acids. Trimming removed 2 bases from V and 9 bases from J, with 12 bases in between. Germline V gene lookup returns CDR1 SGHDT and CDR2 YYEEEE. CDR3 protein: CASSFSQGTQYF. Written as DNA, the CDR3 is TGTGCCAGCAGCTTCTCCCAGGGGACGCAGTACTTC.

This clone occurred a few times. The J gene is TRBJ1-2, the V gene TRBV4-3; D is perhaps TRBD1 (5 bases). V was cut by 1 base and J by 0 bases, with 9 bases left in between. CDR1 and CDR2 from the germline V gene are LGHNA and YSLEER. The CDR3 extends over 15 amino acids. CDR3 nucleotide sequence: TGCGCCAGCAGCCAAGTCGGGGCAACTAACTATGGCTACACCTTC. It specifies CASSQVGATNYGYTF.